The 21 T cell receptor beta chains given below trace back to one sample, sequenced in a study of blood T cell repertoires in COVID-19. Libraries were prepared by immunoSEQ multiplex PCR; TCRdb keeps only in-frame clonotypes and omits some of them. The repertoire includes 350,000 to 550,000 clones, around nine tenths of them detected once, and 4% to 5.5% sits in the top ten. Material: peripheral blood. These receptors were obtained from a woman aged 25 to 39 with acute or convalescent COVID-19.

The genes are TRBV4-1 and TRBJ1-4; weak D call: TRBD1 (5 bases). The V gene's germline CDR1 is MGHRA and CDR2 YSYEKL. CDR3 length: 19 amino acids. The ends were cut back, 5 bases at V and 2 bases at J, with 24 bases in the middle. The CDR3 nucleotides read TGCGCCAGCAGCTTACACACCAGGGTAGTTTTTTGGACTAATGAAAAACTGTTTTTT. Amino acids: CASSLHTRVVFWTNEKLFF.

V gene TRBV5-1 combines with J gene TRBJ1-6, with 7 bases aligning to TRBD1. The germline V gene has CDR1 SGHRS and CDR2 YFSETQ. V was pared by 4 bases and J by 3 bases, with 4 bases of the junction left unmatched. The CDR3 contains 15 residues. The CDR3 region is CASSGTDIYNSPLHF. The CDR3 nucleotides are TGCGCCAGCAGCGGGACAGATATCTATAATTCACCCCTCCACTTT.

The chain couples TRBV6-5 to TRBJ1-6, with 7 bases identical to TRBD1. Germline-derived CDR1 and CDR2 are MNHEY and SVGAGI. There are 15 residues in the CDR3. After removal of 0 bases from V and 7 bases from J, the junction contained 3 bases not matched to a gene. CDR3 region: CASSYSGQRNSPLHF. The DNA for the CDR3 is TGTGCCAGCAGTTACTCGGGACAGAGAAATTCACCCCTCCACTTT.

This sequence joins TRBV5-6 and TRBJ1-2, with D perhaps matching TRBD1 (6 bases). There are 15 residues in the CDR3. V lost 2 bases to trimming and J lost 6 bases, with 17 bases between them. Germline V gives CDR1 SGHDT, CDR2 YYEEEE. The CDR3 bases are TGTGCCAGCAGCTTTTTTAGGGGGGGACTTGATGGCTACACCTTC. Residues: CASSFFRGGLDGYTF.

The chain joins TRBV5-3 to TRBJ1-1; the match to TRBD1 covers 8 bases. TRBV5-3 is designated an ORF whose function remains uncertain. Losses at the gene ends were 3 bases for V and 1 base for J; bases not matched to a gene: 5. This CDR3 comprises 15 residues. The CDR3 loop is CARSYTGGENTEAFF. DNA of the CDR3: TGTGCCAGAAGCTATACAGGGGGAGAGAACACTGAAGCTTTCTTT.

The genes are TRBV27 and TRBJ2-2, with a tentative D call TRBD2 (6 bases). The CDR3 length is 14 residues. Germline V CDR1 and CDR2: MNHEY, SMNVEV (reference sequence). The V and J ends lost 3 bases and 4 bases respectively, with 9 bases between them. In nucleotides, the CDR3 is TGTGCCAGCAGTTTGGTGGGGGGCACCGGGGAGCTGTTTTTT. Residues: CASSLVGGTGELFF.

This chain connects TRBV18 to TRBJ2-1; D is possibly TRBD2 (6 bases). Germline values: CDR1 KGHSH, CDR2 LQKENI. The CDR3 runs 18 residues. V was clipped by 3 bases and J by 7 bases, with 25 bases between them. The DNA of the CDR3 is TGTGCCAGCTCACCTTTCGGAACCTCTAGGGGTGGAGGGAATGAGCAGTTCTTC. It is translated as CASSPFGTSRGGGNEQFF.

V and J are TRBV5-1 and TRBJ1-4, with 7 bases aligning to TRBD1. Looked up from germline, CDR1 is SGHRS and CDR2 is YFSETQ. The CDR3 sequence is 15 residues long. With 3 bases clipped from V and 5 bases from J, the junction kept 7 bases outside the gene matches. The CDR3 nucleotides are TGCGCCAGCAGCTACGGGGACAGAGAGAATGAAAAACTGTTTTTT. This gives the protein CASSYGDRENEKLFF.

This clone was observed once. V is TRBV5-6 and J is TRBJ1-3, with D unresolved. Germline V CDR1 and CDR2: SGHDT, YYEEEE. V lost 2 bases to trimming and J lost 10 bases, with 4 bases between them. This CDR3 spans 10 amino acids. The CDR3 DNA is TGTGCCAGCAGCTTAATAACCATATATTTT. Its protein is CASSLITIYF.

Of note for this clone: The sample has other DNA sequences that encode this CDR3 too. The rearrangement links TRBV29-1 to TRBJ2-3; 7 nucleotides line up with TRBD2. The V segment lost 6 bases and the J segment 0 bases; nucleotides outside the gene matches: 3. This CDR3 is 13 amino acids long. Germline V gene sequence: CDR1 SQVTM, CDR2 ANQGSEA. CDR3 nucleotides: TGCAGCGTAGCTAGCGGAAGCACAGATACGCAGTATTTT. Its protein product is CSVASGSTDTQYF.

The chain is built from TRBV9 and TRBJ1-4; TRBD1 might be the D (6 bases). The V gene lost 4 bases and the J gene lost 4 bases, with 11 bases spanning the gap. CDR3 size: 14 residues. Germline CDR1 SGDLS, CDR2 YYNGEE. Written as DNA, the CDR3 is TGTGCCAGCAGCCCCGGACAGTATAATGAAAAACTGTTTTTT. This encodes CASSPGQYNEKLFF.

The chain uses TRBV29-1 and TRBJ2-5, with TRBD1 matching over 9 bases. CDR3 size: 17 residues. The junction had 15 bases not matched to a gene; V was cut back by 3 bases and J by 4 bases. Germline V gives CDR1 SQVTM, CDR2 ANQGSEA. CDR3 protein: CSVEARGTGKRRETQYF. The CDR3, as DNA: TGCAGCGTTGAGGCTAGGGGGACAGGGAAGAGGCGAGAGACCCAGTACTTC.

There are a few counts of this clone. This chain uses TRBV7-8 with TRBJ1-5, with TRBD1 as a possible D gene (5 bases). The V end lost 5 bases, the J end lost 3 bases, and 14 bases lay between the germline ends. CDR1 is SGHVS and CDR2 is FQNEAQ in the germline V gene. The CDR3 covers 15 residues. DNA for the CDR3: TGTGCCAGCAGCCAAGCGGGACTGATCAATCAGCCCCAGCATTTT. The encoded protein is CASSQAGLINQPQHF. Full variable domain (outside the CDR3, taken from reference TRBV7-8 and TRBJ1-5): GAGVSQSPRYKVAKRGQDVALRCDPISGHVSLFWYQQALGQGPEFLTYFQNEAQLDKSGLPSDRFFAERPEGSVSTLKIQRTQQEDSAVYLCASSQAGLINQPQHFGDGTRLSIL.

In its sample, this clone was seen once. This chain uses TRBV7-9 with TRBJ2-5; 14 bases line up with TRBD2. Per the germline V gene, CDR1 is SEHNR and CDR2 is FQNEAQ (reference sequence). Trimming removed 1 base from V and 4 bases from J; junction bases left unmatched: 2. The CDR3 runs to 16 residues. The CDR3, as DNA: TGTGCCAGCAGCTTAGACGGACTAGCGGGGGGAGAGACCCAGTACTTC. This encodes CASSLDGLAGGETQYF.

The V and J genes are TRBV7-9 and TRBJ2-2; the D gene is possibly TRBD1 (7 bases). The germline CDR1 and CDR2 sequences are SEHNR and FQNEAQ (reference sequence). The CDR3 extends over 15 amino acids. Trimming removed 5 bases from V and 2 bases from J, with 12 bases in between. CDR3 coding DNA: TGTGCCAGCAGCCGACAGGGAGGCAACACCGGGGAGCTGTTTTTT. Its translation is CASSRQGGNTGELFF.

This chain links TRBV6-6 with TRBJ2-5; TRBD2 matches 11 bases. The germline V gene encodes CDR1 MNHNY and CDR2 SVGAGI (reference sequence). The CDR3 has 18 amino acids. V was pared by 5 bases and J by 4 bases, with 15 bases of the junction left unmatched. This CDR3 reads CASSRSGGASGSGETQYF. CDR3 coding DNA: TGTGCCAGCAGTCGTAGCGGGGGGGCTTCGGGGAGTGGAGAGACCCAGTACTTC.

The count of this clone is one. The CDR3 coding sequence is TGTGCCAGCATGGGGCTAGCGGGGGCGGCCGGGGAGCTGTTTTTT. Translated, it gives CASMGLAGAAGELFF. The genes are TRBV2 and TRBJ2-2, with TRBD2 identical over 10 bases. After removal of 7 bases from V and 6 bases from J, the junction contained 8 bases not matched to a gene. The CDR3 runs to 15 residues. The V gene's germline CDR1 is SNHLY and CDR2 FYNNEI.

This chain connects TRBV5-1 to TRBJ2-3, with TRBD1 identical over 8 bases. The V gene end was trimmed by 5 bases and the J gene end by 4 bases; junction bases not matched to a gene: 6. Germline CDR1 SGHRS, CDR2 YFSETQ. The CDR3 runs 14 residues. CDR3 nucleotide sequence: TGCGCCAGCAGTGTCCGACAGGGGCCAGATACGCAGTATTTT. Its translation: CASSVRQGPDTQYF.

A word on this clone: This specimen includes other DNA sequences encoding the same CDR3. The chain carries TRBV12-3 or TRBV12-4 and TRBJ2-3; D unresolved. The CDR3 is made up of 12 amino acids. V shed 4 bases and J shed 0 bases, with 2 bases lying between them. The CDR3 loop is CASSSSTDTQYF. The CDR3 coding sequence is TGTGCCAGCAGTTCTAGCACAGATACGCAGTATTTT.

This chain connects TRBV11-2 to TRBJ2-2; D might be TRBD2 (5 bases). The V end was cut by 3 bases, the J end by 1 base, with 6 bases between. Germline-derived CDR1 and CDR2 are SGHAT and FQNNGV. This CDR3 has 14 amino acids. The CDR3 coding sequence is TGTGCCAGCAGCTTTGGAGGGAACACCGGGGAGCTGTTTTTT. Protein: CASSFGGNTGELFF. The whole variable domain, filled in from reference TRBV11-2 and TRBJ2-2, reads EAGVAQSPRYKIIEKRQSVAFWCNPISGHATLYWYQQILGQGPKLLIQFQNNGVVDDSQLPKDRFSAERLKGVDSTLKIQPAKLEDSAVYLCASSFGGNTGELFFGEGSRLTVL.

The genes are TRBV3-1 (or the pseudogene TRBV3-2) and TRBJ2-5; 9 positions agree with TRBD2. CDR1 LGHDT and CDR2 YNNKEL come from the germline V gene (reference sequence). The V and J ends lost 4 bases and 2 bases, in that order; junction bases with no gene match: 5. The CDR3 is made up of 15 amino acids. Written as DNA, the CDR3 is TGTGCCAGCAGCCTTCCAAGCGGGGGGCAAGAGACCCAGTACTTC. The encoded protein is CASSLPSGGQETQYF.